This T cell receptor beta chain stems from a study of blood T cell repertoires in COVID-19. Per the authors' pipeline: Using reference gene primer amplification, nucleated cell counts were estimated. TCRdb's table, derived via immunoSEQ multiplex PCR, lists solely in-frame clones and lacks some. V, J and clone size reflect that table, while D and trimming were determined from the DNA. The profile shows hundreds of thousands of clones, about 88% of them singletons. In its sample, this clone was seen many times. CDR1 is PRHDT and CDR2 is FYEKMQ in the germline V gene (reference sequence). Trimming removed 5 bases from V and 5 bases from J, with 18 bases in between. The CDR3 covers 15 residues.

The TCR comes from a woman aged 70-85 years with COVID-19, enrolled during active disease. This chain uses TRBV13 with TRBJ1-2, with D tentatively TRBD1 (6 bases). The material sequenced was peripheral blood. The CDR3 DNA follows: TGTGCCAGCAGCCAACAGGGAAATTTATTTTATGGCTACACCTTC. Residues: CASSQQGNLFYGYTF.